The clone carrying this TCR beta chain came up once. In the PCR, 60 Vbeta and 13 Jbeta primers were used. Sequenced by immunoSEQ multiplex PCR; TCRdb stores in-frame clones only, minus some. The sample has 95,000 to 150,000 clones; around 80% are singletons. This entry comes from a study of cytomegalovirus exposure and HLA in healthy donors. CDR1 is GTSNPN, CDR2 SVGIG, per germline (reference sequence). Trimming took 0 bases from V and 1 from J, leaving 10 bases between them. The CDR3 covers 15 residues. This chain joins TRBV30 and TRBJ1-3, with D unresolved. The sample was PBMCs. This receptor was obtained from a man aged 25 to 40 in good health and CMV-seronegative. CDR3: CAWSVGRRSGNTIYF. For the CDR3, the DNA is TGTGCCTGGAGTGTGGGCAGGCGATCTGGAAACACCATATATTTT. The full variable domain, in which reference TRBV30 and TRBJ1-3 provide the parts outside the CDR3, is SQTIHQWPATLVQPVGSPLSLECTVEGTSNPNLYWYRQAAGRGLQLLFYSVGIGQISSEVPQNLSASRPQDRQFILSSKKLLLSDSGFYLCAWSVGRRSGNTIYFGEGSWLTVV.